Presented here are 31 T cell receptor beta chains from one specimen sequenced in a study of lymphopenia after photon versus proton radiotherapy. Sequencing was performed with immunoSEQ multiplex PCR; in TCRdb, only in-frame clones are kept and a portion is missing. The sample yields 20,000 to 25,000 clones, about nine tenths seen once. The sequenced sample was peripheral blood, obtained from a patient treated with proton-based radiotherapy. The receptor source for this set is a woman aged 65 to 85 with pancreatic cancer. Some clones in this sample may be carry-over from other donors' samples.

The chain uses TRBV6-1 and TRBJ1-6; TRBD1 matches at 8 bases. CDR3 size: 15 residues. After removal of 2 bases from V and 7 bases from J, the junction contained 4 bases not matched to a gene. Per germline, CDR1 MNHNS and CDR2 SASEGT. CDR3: CASSEQGAGNSPLHF. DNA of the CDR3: TGTGCCAGCAGTGAACAGGGGGCAGGCAATTCACCCCTCCACTTT.

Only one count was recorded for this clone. This CDR3 is CAISEADSQADTQYF. In DNA, the CDR3 is TGTGCCATCAGTGAGGCTGACAGTCAGGCAGATACGCAGTATTTT. The chain links TRBV10-3 to TRBJ2-3; a possible D gene is TRBD1 (5 bases). The CDR3 consists of 15 residues. The germline V gene has CDR1 ENHRY and CDR2 SYGVKD. The ends were cut back, 2 bases at V and 4 bases at J, with 13 bases in the middle.

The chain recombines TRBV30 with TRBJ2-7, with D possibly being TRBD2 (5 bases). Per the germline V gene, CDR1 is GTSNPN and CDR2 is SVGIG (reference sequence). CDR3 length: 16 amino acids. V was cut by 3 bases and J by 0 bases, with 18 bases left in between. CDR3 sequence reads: CAWSLTTIGSSYEQYF. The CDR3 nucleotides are TGTGCCTGGAGCCTTACGACGATAGGGAGCTCCTACGAGCAGTACTTC.

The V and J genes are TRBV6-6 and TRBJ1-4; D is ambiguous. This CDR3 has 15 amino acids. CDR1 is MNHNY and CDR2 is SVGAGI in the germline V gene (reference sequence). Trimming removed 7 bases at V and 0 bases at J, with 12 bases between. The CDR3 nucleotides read TGTGCCAGCAACCGGGCAGGAGCAACTAATGAAAAACTGTTTTTT. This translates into CASNRAGATNEKLFF.

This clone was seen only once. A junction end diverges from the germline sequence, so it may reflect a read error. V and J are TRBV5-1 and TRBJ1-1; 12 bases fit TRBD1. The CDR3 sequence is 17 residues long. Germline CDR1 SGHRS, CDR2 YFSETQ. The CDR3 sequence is CASSLGTGGGLLTEAFF. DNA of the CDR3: TGCGCCAGCAGTTTGGGGACAGGGGGCGGTTTGCTCACTGAAGCTTTCTTT.

DNA of the CDR3: TGTGCCAGCAGCTTATCGGCAGGGCAGACCTACGAGCAGTACTTC. Protein sequence: CASSLSAGQTYEQYF. The chain recombines TRBV7-2 with TRBJ2-7, with D possibly matching TRBD1 (5 bases). The CDR3 sequence is 15 residues long. V lost 2 bases to trimming and J lost 2 bases, with 13 bases between them. The germline V gene encodes CDR1 SGHTA and CDR2 FQGNSA.

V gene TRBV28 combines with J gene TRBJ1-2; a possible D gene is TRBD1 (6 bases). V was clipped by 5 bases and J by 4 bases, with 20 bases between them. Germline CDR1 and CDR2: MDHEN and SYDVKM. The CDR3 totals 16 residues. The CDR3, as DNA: TGTGCCAGCAGTACAACTACATCCGGGACAACCTATGGCTACACCTTC. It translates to CASSTTTSGTTYGYTF.

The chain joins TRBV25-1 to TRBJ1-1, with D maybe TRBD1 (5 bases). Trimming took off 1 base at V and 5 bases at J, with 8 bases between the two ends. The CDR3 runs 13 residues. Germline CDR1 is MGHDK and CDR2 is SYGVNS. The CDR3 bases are TGTGCCAGCAGTGAATCGGGGGGGACTGAAGCTTTCTTT. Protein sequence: CASSESGGTEAFF.

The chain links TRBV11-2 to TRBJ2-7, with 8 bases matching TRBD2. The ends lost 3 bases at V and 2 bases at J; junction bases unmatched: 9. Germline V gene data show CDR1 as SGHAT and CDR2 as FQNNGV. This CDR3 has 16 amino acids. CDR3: CASSLGGREDTYEQYF. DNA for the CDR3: TGTGCCAGCAGCTTGGGGGGGCGGGAGGATACCTACGAGCAGTACTTC.

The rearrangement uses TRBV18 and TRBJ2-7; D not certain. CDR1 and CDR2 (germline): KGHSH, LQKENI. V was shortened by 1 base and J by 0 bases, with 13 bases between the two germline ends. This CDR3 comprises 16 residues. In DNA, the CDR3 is TGTGCCAGCTCACCACTCTTCTTACGGAACTCCTACGAGCAGTACTTC. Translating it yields CASSPLFLRNSYEQYF.

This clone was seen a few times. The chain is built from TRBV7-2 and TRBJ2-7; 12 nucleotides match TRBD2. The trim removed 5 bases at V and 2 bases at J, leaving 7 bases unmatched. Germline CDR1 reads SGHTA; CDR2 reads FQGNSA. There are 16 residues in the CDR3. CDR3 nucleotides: TGTGCCAGCAGCCCCCGACTAGCGGGAGACCCCTACGAGCAGTACTTC. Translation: CASSPRLAGDPYEQYF.

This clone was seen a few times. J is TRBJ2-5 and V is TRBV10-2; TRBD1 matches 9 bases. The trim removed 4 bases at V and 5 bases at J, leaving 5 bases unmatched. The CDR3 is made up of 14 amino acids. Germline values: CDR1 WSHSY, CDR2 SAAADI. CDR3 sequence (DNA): TGCGCCAGCAGTGTACAGGGGGCGAGGGAGACCCAGTACTTC. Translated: CASSVQGARETQYF.

CDR3 sequence reads: CASRPTTNEKLFF. CDR3 in DNA: TGTGCCAGCCGTCCCACAACTAATGAAAAACTGTTTTTT. This chain links TRBV28 with TRBJ1-4; the D is unclear. CDR3 length: 13 residues. The V end lost 8 bases, the J end lost 0 bases, and 7 bases lay between the germline ends. The germline gives CDR1 MDHEN, CDR2 SYDVKM.

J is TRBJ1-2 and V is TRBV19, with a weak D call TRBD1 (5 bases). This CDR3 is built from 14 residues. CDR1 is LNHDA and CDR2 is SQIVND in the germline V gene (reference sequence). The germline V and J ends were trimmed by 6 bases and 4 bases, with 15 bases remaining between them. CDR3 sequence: CASRGDPRGYGYTF. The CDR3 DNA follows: TGTGCCAGTAGAGGGGACCCACGAGGCTATGGCTACACCTTC.

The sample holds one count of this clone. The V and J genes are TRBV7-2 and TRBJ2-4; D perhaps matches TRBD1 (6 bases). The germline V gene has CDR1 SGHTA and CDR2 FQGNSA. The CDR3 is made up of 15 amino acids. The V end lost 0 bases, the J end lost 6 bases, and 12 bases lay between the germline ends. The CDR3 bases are TGTGCCAGCAGCTTAGCGAACAGGGCGGCAAACATTCAGTACTTC. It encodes CASSLANRAANIQYF.

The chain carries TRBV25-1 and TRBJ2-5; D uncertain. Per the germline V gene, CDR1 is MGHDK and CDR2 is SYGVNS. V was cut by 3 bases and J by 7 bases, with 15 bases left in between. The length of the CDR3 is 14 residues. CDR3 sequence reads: CASSDRWQERTQYF. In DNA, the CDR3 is TGTGCCAGCAGTGATCGGTGGCAAGAAAGGACCCAGTACTTC.

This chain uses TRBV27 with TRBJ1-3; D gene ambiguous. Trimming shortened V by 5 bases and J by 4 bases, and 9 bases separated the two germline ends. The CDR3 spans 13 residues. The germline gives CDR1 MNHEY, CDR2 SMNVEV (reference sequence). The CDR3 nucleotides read TGTGCCAGCAGTCCTGGTTTGGGAAACACCATATATTTT. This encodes CASSPGLGNTIYF.

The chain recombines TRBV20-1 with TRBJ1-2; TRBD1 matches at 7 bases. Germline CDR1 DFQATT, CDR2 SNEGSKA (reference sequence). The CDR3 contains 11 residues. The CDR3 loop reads CSTGTDYGYTF. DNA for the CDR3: TGCAGCACTGGGACAGACTATGGCTACACCTTC.

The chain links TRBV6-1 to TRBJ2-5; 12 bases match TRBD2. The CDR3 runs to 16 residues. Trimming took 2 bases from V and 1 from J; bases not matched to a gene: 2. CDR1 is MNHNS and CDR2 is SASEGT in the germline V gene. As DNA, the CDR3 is TGTGCCAGCAGTGAACTAGCGGGAGGGCCCCAAGAGACCCAGTACTTC. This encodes CASSELAGGPQETQYF.

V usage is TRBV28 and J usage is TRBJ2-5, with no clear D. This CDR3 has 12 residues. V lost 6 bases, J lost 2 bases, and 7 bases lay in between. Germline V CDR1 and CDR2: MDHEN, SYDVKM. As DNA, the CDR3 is TGTGCCAGCAGCCATACTCAAGAGACCCAGTACTTC. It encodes CASSHTQETQYF.

CDR3 DNA sequence: TGTGCCAGCATCAATAGCGGGACTTACAATGAGCAGTTCTTC. Translated, it gives CASINSGTYNEQFF. The V call is TRBV6-6, the J call TRBJ2-1; TRBD2 agrees at 8 bases. The CDR3 covers 14 residues. The germline CDR1 and CDR2 sequences are MNHNY and SVGAGI (reference sequence). Trimming removed 7 bases from V and 4 bases from J; junction bases left unmatched: 6.

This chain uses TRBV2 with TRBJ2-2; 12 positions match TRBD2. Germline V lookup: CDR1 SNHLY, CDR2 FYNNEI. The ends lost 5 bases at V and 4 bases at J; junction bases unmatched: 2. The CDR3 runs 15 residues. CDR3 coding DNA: TGTGCCAGCAGTTCTAGCGGGAGGGGCACCGGGGAGCTGTTTTTT. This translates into CASSSSGRGTGELFF.

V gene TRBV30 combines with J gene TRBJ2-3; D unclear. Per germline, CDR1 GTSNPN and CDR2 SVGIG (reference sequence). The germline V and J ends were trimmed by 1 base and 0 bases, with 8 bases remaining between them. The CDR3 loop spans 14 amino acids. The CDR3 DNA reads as TGTGCCTGGAGTGCTTCCCTAAGCACAGATACGCAGTATTTT. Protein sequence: CAWSASLSTDTQYF.

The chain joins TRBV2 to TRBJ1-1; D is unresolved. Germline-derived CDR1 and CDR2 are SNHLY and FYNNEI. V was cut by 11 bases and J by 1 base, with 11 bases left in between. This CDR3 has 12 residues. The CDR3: CASRRENTEAFF. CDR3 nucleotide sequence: TGTGCCTCAAGGAGGGAGAACACTGAAGCTTTCTTT.

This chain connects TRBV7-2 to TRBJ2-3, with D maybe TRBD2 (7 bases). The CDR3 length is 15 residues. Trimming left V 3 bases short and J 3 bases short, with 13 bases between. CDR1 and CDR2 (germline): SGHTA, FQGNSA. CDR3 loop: CASSLGGAGTDTQYF. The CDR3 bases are TGTGCCAGCAGCTTGGGGGGGGCCGGTACAGATACGCAGTATTTT.

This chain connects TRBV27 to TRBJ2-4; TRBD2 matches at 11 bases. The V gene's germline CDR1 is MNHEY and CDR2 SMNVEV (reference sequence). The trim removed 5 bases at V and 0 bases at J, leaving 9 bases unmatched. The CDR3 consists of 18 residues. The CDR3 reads CASSPRGTSGLAKNIQYF. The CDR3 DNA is TGTGCCAGCAGTCCCCGCGGGACTAGCGGACTAGCCAAAAACATTCAGTACTTC.

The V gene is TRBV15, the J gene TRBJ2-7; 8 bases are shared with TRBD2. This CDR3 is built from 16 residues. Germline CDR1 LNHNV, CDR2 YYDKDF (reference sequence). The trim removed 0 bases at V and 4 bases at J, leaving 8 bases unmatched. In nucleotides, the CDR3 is TGTGCCACCAGCAGAGATCCAGGGCTAGCGGGTTACGAGCAGTACTTC. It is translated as CATSRDPGLAGYEQYF.

The CDR3 sequence is CASSTGSLGYNEQFF. CDR3 sequence (DNA): TGTGCCAGCAGCACGGGCAGTCTCGGCTACAATGAGCAGTTCTTC. V is TRBV7-6 and J is TRBJ2-1; D is unresolved. Trimming removed 5 bases from V and 3 bases from J, with 14 bases in between. The CDR3 spans 15 residues. The germline V gene has CDR1 SGHVS and CDR2 FNYEAQ.

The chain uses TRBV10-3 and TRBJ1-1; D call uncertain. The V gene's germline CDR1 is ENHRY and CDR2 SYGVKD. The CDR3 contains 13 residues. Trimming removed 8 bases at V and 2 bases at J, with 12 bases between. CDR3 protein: CAISRDRNTEAFF. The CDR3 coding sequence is TGTGCCATCTCGAGAGATCGAAACACTGAAGCTTTCTTT.

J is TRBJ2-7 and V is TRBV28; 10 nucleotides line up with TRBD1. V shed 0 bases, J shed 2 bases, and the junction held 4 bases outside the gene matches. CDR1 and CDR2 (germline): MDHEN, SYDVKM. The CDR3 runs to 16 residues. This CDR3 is CASSLWGTGVAYEQYF. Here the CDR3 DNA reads TGTGCCAGCAGTTTATGGGGGACAGGGGTTGCCTACGAGCAGTACTTC.

The CDR3 is CASSFGAQETQYF. The CDR3 DNA reads as TGTGCCAGCAGCTTCGGGGCGCAAGAGACCCAGTACTTC. The chain uses TRBV11-2 and TRBJ2-5; D tentatively reads TRBD1 or TRBD2 (5 bases each). V was cut by 3 bases and J by 2 bases, with 7 bases left in between. CDR1 and CDR2 from the germline V gene are SGHAT and FQNNGV. The CDR3 contains 13 residues.